This T cell receptor (beta chain) was retrieved from a study of blood T cell repertoires in COVID-19. V lost 0 bases to trimming and J lost 2 bases, with 14 bases between them. This CDR3 region has 17 residues. Per germline, CDR1 SGHAT and CDR2 FQNNGV. Produced via immunoSEQ multiplex PCR; TCRdb's table is partial and in-frame only. The top ten hold 1.5% to 2% of the sample, which has some 390,000 clones, over 85% seen once. Participants were aged 18 to 89 years from about two dozen US areas. Cohorts were determined from participant-reported clinical history. The sample taken for sequencing was PBMCs or T cells enriched from blood (not recorded which). The sequence derives from a young woman who had recovered from COVID-19. The gene calls are TRBV11-2 and TRBJ1-3; TRBD1 is a possible D gene (5 bases). CDR3 loop: CASSLDFRDFPGNTIYF. CDR3 nucleotides: TGTGCCAGCAGCTTAGACTTCCGGGACTTTCCTGGAAACACCATATATTTT.